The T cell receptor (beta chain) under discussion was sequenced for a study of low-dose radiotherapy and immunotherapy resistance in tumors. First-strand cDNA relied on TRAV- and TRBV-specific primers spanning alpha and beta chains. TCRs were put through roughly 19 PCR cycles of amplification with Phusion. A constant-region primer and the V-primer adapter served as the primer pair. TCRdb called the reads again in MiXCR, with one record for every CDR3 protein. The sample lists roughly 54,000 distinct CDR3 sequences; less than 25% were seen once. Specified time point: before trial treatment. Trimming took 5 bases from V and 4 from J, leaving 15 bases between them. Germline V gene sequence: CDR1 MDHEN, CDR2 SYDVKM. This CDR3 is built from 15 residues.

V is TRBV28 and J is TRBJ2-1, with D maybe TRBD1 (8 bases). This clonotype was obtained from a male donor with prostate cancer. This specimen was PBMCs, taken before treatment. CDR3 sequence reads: CASSNRGGGYNEQFF. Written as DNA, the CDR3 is TGTGCCAGCAGTAACAGGGGGGGGGGTTACAATGAGCAGTTCTTC.